Included here is one T cell receptor (beta chain) sequence, with context. Its target antigen remains unknown. Base qualities are not recorded, but no much larger clone differs from it by a single base. The data are from a study of T cells in localized non-small cell lung cancer (dated by TCRdb to the early 2020s). Study-wide context: The study examined T cell repertoires in roughly 240 patients with early-stage NSCLC and compared tumors with uninvolved tumor-adjacent lungs. Of the NSCLC patients, 120 to 150 were male and about a hundred were female, and the mean age was around 66 years. All 250 or so NSCLC patients in the cohort were treatment-naive and had localized lung tumors that were resected. The paper as a whole reports these results and caveats: Because the study design was exploratory, TCR variables were selected using unadjusted p-values without false-discovery rate correction. Higher T cell density in blood was associated with longer overall survival, whereas higher clonality in adjacent lung was associated with shorter survival. A median of around 50 of the top 100 tumor clones were detected in paired uninvolved adjacent lung, and approximately 28 of these tumor clones were also found among the top 100 clones of the paired uninvolved adjacent lung. Because multi-region tumor sequencing was not done, intratumor heterogeneity could not be ruled out. Uninvolved tumor-adjacent lung showed the highest T cell clonality, higher than tumor, which suggests more focused antigenic responses in the adjacent lung.

The immunoSEQ Assay was used to sequence TCR beta CDR3 regions from DNA. From the authors' description of their analysis: To compute T cell density, TCR beta template counts were normalized to usable DNA, which was estimated by amplifying housekeeping genes. Richness was estimated with the preseqR package, extrapolating to 400,000 templates for PBMC samples and 120,000 templates for tissue samples. Clonality was defined as one minus Pielou's evenness. Differential abundance testing on productive amino-acid clonotypes, with a minimum total count of 5 and an alpha of 0.1, was used to identify tissue-enriched TCRs. The Jaccard Index and the Morisita Overlap Index were used to measure how much the repertoires overlapped between compartments. GLIPH clustered TCR beta CDR3s with public tetramer-defined viral CDR3s; viral motifs required at least three viral sequences plus V-gene enrichment. In its TCRdb copy, this immuneACCESS table keeps in-frame sequences only and misses some clones. Where compared with another copy, unresolved V genes explain less than half of these, and the others have no known cause. V, J and clone size are those of that table, while D and trimming were read from the DNA. Within this sample are about 22,000 clones, with about four fifths of them counted one time only. The biggest ten clones account for about 2.2% of the sample.

At diagnosis, tumor, uninvolved tumor-adjacent lung and peripheral blood were collected and then preserved as a mix of FFPE and fresh-frozen material. Blood samples were analyzed as peripheral blood mononuclear cells for TCR repertoire profiling. The junction shows trimming of 2 bases on V and 2 bases on J, plus 7 bases between the germline ends. According to the germline V gene, CDR1 reads SGHTA and CDR2 reads FQGNSA. Counted from cysteine to phenylalanine, this CDR3 has 14 amino acids. Only CDR3 DNA remains: 42 bases, in frame from the first base. The sequence is built from TRBV7-2 and TRBJ1-5; possibly the D gene is TRBD1, per 5 matching bases. The specimen was peripheral blood, collected before any cancer treatment. The sequence was collected from a man between 40 and 75 years old with stage I lung adenocarcinoma. The DNA sequence is given as TGTGCCAGCAGCTTAAAAGGGGGCAATCAGCCCCAGCATTTT. Its translation is CASSLKGGNQPQHF.